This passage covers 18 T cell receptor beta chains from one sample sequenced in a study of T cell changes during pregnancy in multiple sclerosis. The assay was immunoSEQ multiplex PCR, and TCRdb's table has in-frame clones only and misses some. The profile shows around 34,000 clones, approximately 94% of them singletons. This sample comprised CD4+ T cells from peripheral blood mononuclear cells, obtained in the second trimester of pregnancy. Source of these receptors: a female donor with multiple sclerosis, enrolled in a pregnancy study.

CDR3 protein: CASSLARTYSGNTIYF. As DNA, the CDR3 is TGTGCCAGCAGCTTAGCTAGGACTTACTCTGGAAACACCATATATTTT. This chain uses TRBV11-2 with TRBJ1-3; D gene uncertain. V lost 1 base and J 0 bases, leaving 10 bases between the germline ends. CDR3 size: 16 residues. CDR1 and CDR2 (germline): SGHAT, FQNNGV.

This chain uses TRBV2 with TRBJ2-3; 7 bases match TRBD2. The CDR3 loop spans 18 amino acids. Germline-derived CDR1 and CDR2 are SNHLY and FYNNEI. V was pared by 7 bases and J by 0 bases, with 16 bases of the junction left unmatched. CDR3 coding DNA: TGTGCCAGCATTGTCGGGACTACAGCGATTATTAGCACAGATACGCAGTATTTT. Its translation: CASIVGTTAIISTDTQYF.

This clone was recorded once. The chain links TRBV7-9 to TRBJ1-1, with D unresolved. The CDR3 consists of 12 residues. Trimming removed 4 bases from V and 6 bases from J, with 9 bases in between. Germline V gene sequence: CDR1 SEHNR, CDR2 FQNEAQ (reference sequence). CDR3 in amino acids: CASSSKMSEAFF. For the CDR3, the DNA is TGTGCCAGCAGCTCTAAAATGTCTGAAGCTTTCTTT.

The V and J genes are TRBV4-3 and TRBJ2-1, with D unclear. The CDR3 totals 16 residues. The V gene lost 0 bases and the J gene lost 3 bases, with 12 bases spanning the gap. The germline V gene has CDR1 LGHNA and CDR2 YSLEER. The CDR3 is CASSQEFLSDYNEQFF. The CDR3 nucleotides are TGCGCCAGCAGCCAAGAGTTCCTAAGTGACTACAATGAGCAGTTCTTC.

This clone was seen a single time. This CDR3 is CASSQEGNRVIYNEQFF. Written as DNA, the CDR3 is TGCGCCAGCAGCCAAGAGGGCAACAGGGTAATATACAATGAGCAGTTCTTC. The chain links TRBV4-1 to TRBJ2-1; a weak D match, TRBD1 (6 bases). Germline V gene lookup returns CDR1 MGHRA and CDR2 YSYEKL. The CDR3 has 17 amino acids. Trimming pared 0 bases from V and 4 bases from J, leaving 16 bases between.

This chain's CDR3 is CASSASQGANGYTF. The CDR3 DNA follows: TGTGCCAGCAGTGCATCACAGGGGGCCAATGGCTACACCTTC. The chain is built from TRBV6-1 and TRBJ1-2; the match to TRBD1 covers 9 bases. The germline gives CDR1 MNHNS, CDR2 SASEGT. V was pared by 4 bases and J by 6 bases, with 6 bases of the junction left unmatched. CDR3 size: 14 residues.

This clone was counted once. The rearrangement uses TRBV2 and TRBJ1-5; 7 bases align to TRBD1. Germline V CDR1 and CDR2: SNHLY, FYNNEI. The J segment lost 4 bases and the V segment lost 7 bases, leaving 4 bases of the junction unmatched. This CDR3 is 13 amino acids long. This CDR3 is CASKGQLNQPQHF. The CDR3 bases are TGTGCCAGCAAGGGACAGCTAAATCAGCCCCAGCATTTT. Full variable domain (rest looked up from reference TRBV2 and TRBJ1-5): EPEVTQTPSHQVTQMGQEVILRCVPISNHLYFYWYRQILGQKVEFLVSFYNNEISEKSEIFDDQFSVERPDGSNFTLKIRSTKLEDSAMYFCASKGQLNQPQHFGDGTRLSIL.

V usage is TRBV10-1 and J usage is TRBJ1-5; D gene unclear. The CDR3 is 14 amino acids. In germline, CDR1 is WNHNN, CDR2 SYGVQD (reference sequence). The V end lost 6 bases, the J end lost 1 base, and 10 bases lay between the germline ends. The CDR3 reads CASRAGESNQPQHF. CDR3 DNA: TGCGCCAGCAGGGCGGGAGAAAGCAATCAGCCCCAGCATTTT.

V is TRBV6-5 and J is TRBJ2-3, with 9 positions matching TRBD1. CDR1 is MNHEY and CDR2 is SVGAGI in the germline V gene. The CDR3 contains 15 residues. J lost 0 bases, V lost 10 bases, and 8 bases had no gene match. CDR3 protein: CATKRTGASTDTQYF. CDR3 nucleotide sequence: TGTGCCACCAAAAGGACAGGGGCGAGCACAGATACGCAGTATTTT.

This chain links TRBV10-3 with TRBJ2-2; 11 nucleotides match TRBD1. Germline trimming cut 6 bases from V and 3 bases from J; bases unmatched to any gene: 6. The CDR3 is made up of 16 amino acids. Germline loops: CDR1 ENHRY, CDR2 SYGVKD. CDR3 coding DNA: TGTGCCATCAGGGGTAGGACAGGGGGCGACACCGGGGAGCTGTTTTTT. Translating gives CAIRGRTGGDTGELFF.

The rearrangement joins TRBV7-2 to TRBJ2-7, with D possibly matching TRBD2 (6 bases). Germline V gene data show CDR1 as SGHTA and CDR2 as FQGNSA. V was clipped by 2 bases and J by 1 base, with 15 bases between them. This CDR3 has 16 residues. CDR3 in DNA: TGTGCCAGCAGCTTAAATATCGGGGGTTCATCCTACGAGCAGTACTTC. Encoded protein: CASSLNIGGSSYEQYF.

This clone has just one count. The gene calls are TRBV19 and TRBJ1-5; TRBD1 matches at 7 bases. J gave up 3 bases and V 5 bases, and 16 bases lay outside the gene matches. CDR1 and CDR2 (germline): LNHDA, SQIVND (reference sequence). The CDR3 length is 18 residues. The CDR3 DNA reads TGTGCCAGTAGTGTCCTCAATCAAAACAGGGGTTTCAATCAGCCCCAGCATTTT. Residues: CASSVLNQNRGFNQPQHF.

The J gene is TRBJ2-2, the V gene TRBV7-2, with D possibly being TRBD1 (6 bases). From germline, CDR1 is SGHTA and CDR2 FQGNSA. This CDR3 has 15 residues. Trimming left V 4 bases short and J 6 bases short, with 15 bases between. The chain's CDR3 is CASSSQQGVAGELFF. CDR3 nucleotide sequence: TGTGCCAGCAGCTCCCAACAGGGAGTTGCCGGGGAGCTGTTTTTT.

In DNA form, the CDR3 reads TGTGCCAGCAGCGGGGCAGGGGGCATCGGAAACACCATATATTTT. Encoded protein: CASSGAGGIGNTIYF. The chain couples TRBV7-2 to TRBJ1-3, with 8 bases fitting TRBD1. Germline CDR1 reads SGHTA; CDR2 reads FQGNSA. This CDR3 region has 15 residues. Trimming took 5 bases from V and 4 from J; bases not matched to a gene: 7. Using reference TRBV7-2 and TRBJ1-3 for the parts outside the CDR3, the full variable domain is GAGVSQSPSNKVTEKGKDVELRCDPISGHTALYWYRQSLGQGLEFLIYFQGNSAPDKSGLPSDRFSAERTGGSVSTLTIQRTQQEDSAVYLCASSGAGGIGNTIYFGEGSWLTVV.

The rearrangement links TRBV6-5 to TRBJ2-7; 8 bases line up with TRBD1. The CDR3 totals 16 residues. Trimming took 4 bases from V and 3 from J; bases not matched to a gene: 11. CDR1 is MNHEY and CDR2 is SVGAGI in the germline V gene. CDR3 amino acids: CASSSLGDRNLYEQYF. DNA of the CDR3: TGTGCCAGCAGTTCCCTGGGGGACAGGAACCTCTACGAGCAGTACTTC.

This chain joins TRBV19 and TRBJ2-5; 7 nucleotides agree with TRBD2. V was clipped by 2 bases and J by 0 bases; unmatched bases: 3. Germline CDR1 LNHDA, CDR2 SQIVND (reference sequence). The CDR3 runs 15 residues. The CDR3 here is CASSIRRGNQETQYF. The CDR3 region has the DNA TGTGCCAGTAGTATACGGCGGGGGAACCAAGAGACCCAGTACTTC. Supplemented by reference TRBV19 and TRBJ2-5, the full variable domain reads DGGITQSPKYLFRKEGQNVTLSCEQNLNHDAMYWYRQDPGQGLRLIYYSQIVNDFQKGDIAEGYSVSREKKESFPLTVTSAQKNPTAFYLCASSIRRGNQETQYFGPGTRLLVL.

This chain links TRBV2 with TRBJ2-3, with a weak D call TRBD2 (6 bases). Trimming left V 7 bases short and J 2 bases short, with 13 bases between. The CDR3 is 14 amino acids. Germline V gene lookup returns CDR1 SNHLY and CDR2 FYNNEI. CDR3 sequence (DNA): TGTGCCAGCATAACGGAGGGCCTCACAGATACGCAGTATTTT. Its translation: CASITEGLTDTQYF. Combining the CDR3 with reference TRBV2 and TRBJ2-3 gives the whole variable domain EPEVTQTPSHQVTQMGQEVILRCVPISNHLYFYWYRQILGQKVEFLVSFYNNEISEKSEIFDDQFSVERPDGSNFTLKIRSTKLEDSAMYFCASITEGLTDTQYFGPGTRLTVL.

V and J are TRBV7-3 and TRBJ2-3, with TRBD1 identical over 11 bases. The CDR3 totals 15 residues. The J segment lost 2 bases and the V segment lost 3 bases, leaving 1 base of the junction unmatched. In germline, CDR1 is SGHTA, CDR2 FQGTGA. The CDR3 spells CASSLGQGVTDTQYF. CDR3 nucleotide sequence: TGTGCCAGCAGCTTGGGACAGGGGGTCACAGATACGCAGTATTTT.